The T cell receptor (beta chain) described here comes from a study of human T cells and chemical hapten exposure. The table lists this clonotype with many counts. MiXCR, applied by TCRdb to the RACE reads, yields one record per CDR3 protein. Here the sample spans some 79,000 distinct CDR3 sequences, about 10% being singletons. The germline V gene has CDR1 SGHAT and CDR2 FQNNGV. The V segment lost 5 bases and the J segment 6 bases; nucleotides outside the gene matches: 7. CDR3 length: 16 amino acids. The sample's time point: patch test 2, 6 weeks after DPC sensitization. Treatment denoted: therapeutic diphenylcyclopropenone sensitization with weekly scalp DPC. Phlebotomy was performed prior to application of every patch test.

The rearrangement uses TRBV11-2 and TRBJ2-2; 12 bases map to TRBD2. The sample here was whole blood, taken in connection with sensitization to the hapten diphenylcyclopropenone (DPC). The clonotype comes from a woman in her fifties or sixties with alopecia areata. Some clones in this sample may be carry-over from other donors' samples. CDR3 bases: TGTGCCAGCAGCCTACCGGGACTAGCGGGTGCCGGGGAGCTGTTTTTT. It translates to CASSLPGLAGAGELFF.